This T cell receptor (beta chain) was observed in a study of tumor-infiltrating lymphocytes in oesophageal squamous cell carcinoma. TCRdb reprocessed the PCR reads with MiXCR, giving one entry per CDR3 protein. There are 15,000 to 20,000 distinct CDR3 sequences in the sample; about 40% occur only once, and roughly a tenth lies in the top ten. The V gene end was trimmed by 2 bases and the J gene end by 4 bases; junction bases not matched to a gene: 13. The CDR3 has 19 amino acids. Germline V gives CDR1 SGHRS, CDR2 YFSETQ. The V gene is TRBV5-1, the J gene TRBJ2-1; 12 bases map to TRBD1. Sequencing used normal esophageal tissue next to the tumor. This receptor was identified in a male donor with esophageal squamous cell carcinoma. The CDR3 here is CASSFRGTGGGRGYNEQFF. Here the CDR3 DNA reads TGCGCCAGCAGCTTTAGAGGGACAGGGGGCGGGCGCGGATACAATGAGCAGTTCTTC.